The rows below give T cell receptor beta chains drawn from one sample of a study of blood T cell repertoires in COVID-19. Clones were read by immunoSEQ multiplex PCR, and TCRdb kept only the in-frame ones, dropping some. The sample carries about 170,000 clones, 85% recorded once. Sequenced sample: peripheral blood. The origin of the receptors is a human donor with acute or convalescent COVID-19. The donor label of this sample is uncertain. Both conserved end residues are trimmed from each CDR3. D genes are given only for firm matches.

J,D,V,CDR3
TRBJ2-1,TRBD2,TRBV7-2,ASSLPPPGGNEQF
TRBJ1-5,.,TRBV19,ASTRQGLYSNQPQH
TRBJ1-5,.,TRBV3-1/TRBV3-2,ASSQSSSNQPQH
TRBJ1-2,.,TRBV6-4,ASSPDQGFYGYT
TRBJ1-2,.,TRBV25-1,ASSGPKWAGVGYGYT
TRBJ1-1,.,TRBV7-3,ASSLYRNTEAF
TRBJ2-1,TRBD1,TRBV5-4,ASSLLGTGGNEQF
TRBJ2-1,.,TRBV18,ASSPVGRAYNEQF
TRBJ1-2,TRBD1,TRBV3-1/TRBV3-2,ASSQVDRALYT
TRBJ1-4,TRBD1,TRBV30,AWSNGETGGSWATNEKLF
TRBJ1-2,.,TRBV2,ASSATPGQPSNYGYT
TRBJ2-7,.,TRBV4-2,ASSQGEGLRSYEQY
TRBJ1-2,.,TRBV28,ASRYIGGGLFYGYT
TRBJ1-2,.,TRBV3-1/TRBV3-2,ASSPRGGRSYGYT
TRBJ2-2,.,TRBV5-1,ASSGLGVSGELF
TRBJ2-1,TRBD2,TRBV5-1,ASSWELAGAYNEQF
TRBJ2-5,.,TRBV21-1,ASSNGGGAGETQY
TRBJ1-4,.,TRBV5-4,ASSLGPNEKLF
TRBJ1-6,TRBD1,TRBV7-9,ASSLGQHGSPLH
TRBJ1-3,.,TRBV5-1,ASSLTVGSGNTIY
TRBJ2-7,.,TRBV4-2,ASSQASQGPSYEQY
TRBJ2-7,.,TRBV4-1,ASSRGLEVYEQY
TRBJ1-1,.,TRBV5-5,ASSLLVALNTEAF
TRBJ1-5,.,TRBV11-2,ASSPGGLSNQPQH
TRBJ1-2,.,TRBV19,ASSPTDNYGYT